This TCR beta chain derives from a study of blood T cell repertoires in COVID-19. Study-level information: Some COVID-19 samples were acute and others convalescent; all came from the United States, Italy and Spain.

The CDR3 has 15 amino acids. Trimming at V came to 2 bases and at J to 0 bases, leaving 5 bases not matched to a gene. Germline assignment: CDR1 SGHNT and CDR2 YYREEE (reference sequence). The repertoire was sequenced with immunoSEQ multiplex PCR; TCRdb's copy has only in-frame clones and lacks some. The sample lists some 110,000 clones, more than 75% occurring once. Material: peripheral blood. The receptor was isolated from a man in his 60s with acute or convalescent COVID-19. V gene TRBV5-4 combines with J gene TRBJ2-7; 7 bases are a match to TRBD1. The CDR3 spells CASSFNRGSSYEQYF. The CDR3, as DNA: TGTGCCAGCAGCTTCAACAGGGGAAGCTCCTACGAGCAGTACTTC.